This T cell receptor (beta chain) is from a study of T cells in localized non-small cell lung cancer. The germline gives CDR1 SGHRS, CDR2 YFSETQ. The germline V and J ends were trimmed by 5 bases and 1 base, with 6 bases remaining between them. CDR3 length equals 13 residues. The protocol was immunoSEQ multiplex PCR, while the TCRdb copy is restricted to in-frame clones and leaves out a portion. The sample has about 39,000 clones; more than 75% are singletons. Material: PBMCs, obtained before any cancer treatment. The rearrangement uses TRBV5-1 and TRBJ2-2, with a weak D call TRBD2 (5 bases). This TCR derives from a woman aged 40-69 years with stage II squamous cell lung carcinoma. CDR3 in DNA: TGCGCCAGCAGGGCGGGGAACACCGGGGAGCTGTTTTTT. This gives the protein CASRAGNTGELFF. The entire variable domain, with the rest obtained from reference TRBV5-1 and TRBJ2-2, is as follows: KAGVTQTPRYLIKTRGQQVTLSCSPISGHRSVSWYQQTPGQGLQFLFEYFSETQRNKGNFPGRFSGRQFSNSRSEMNVSTLELGDSALYLCASRAGNTGELFFGEGSRLTVL.